These 27 T cell receptor gamma chains were sequenced from one sample in a study of gamma-delta chains in newborns, infants, children. TCRdb reanalysed the reads with CATT. The sample yields about 840 gamma-chain clones, 55% to 70% seen once. Input material: blood. The source is a child who was a newborn, infant or young child, either healthy, febrile or measles-vaccinated (not recorded which).

This clone appeared a few times. The sample contains more than one DNA sequence encoding this CDR3. The chain uses TRGV9 and TRGJ1 or TRGJ2. TCRdb offers no J gene call, so here the DNA was matched to germline to obtain one. CDR1 is GITISATS, CDR2 ISYDGTV, per germline (reference sequence). J lost 9 bases, V lost 0 bases, and 2 bases had no gene match. The CDR3 is 11 residues long. The CDR3 loop reads CALWEVRKKLF. The CDR3 nucleotides are TGTGCCTTGTGGGAGGTGCGTAAGAAACTCTTT.

The chain has TRGV9 and TRGJP. The J gene, left out of TCRdb, was set here by checking the DNA against germline. V shed 1 base, J shed 5 bases, and the junction held 8 bases outside the gene matches. The CDR3 covers 18 residues. Germline V lookup: CDR1 GITISATS, CDR2 ISYDGTV (reference sequence). In DNA, the CDR3 is TGTGCCTTGTGGGAGGTTTTAGTGGAAGAGTTGGGCAAAAAAATCAAGGTATTT. This codes for CALWEVLVEELGKKIKVF.

This clone was picked up a small number of times. The sample has other DNA sequences that encode this CDR3 too. J is TRGJP and V is TRGV9. As TCRdb names no J gene, one was assigned here on the basis of a DNA match to germline. V lost 6 bases, J lost 7 bases, and 3 bases stayed unmatched. The CDR3 runs 14 residues. The V gene's germline CDR1 is GITISATS and CDR2 ISYDGTV (reference sequence). In DNA, the CDR3 is TGTGCCTTGTGGAGGGAGTTGGGCAAAAAAATCAAGGTATTT. Its translation is CALWRELGKKIKVF.

The V gene is listed as TRGV9; no J gene was called. Per the germline V gene, CDR1 is GITISATS and CDR2 is ISYDGTV (reference sequence). There are 16 residues in the CDR3. CDR3 DNA sequence: TGTGCCTTGTGGGAGGGAGGAGATGTGGGCAAAAAAATAAAGGTATTT. This translates into CALWEGGDVGKKIKVF.

The chain joins TRGV9 to TRGJ1 or TRGJ2. Germline values: CDR1 GITISATS, CDR2 ISYDGTV (reference sequence). Losses at the gene ends were 0 bases for V and 4 bases for J; bases not matched to a gene: 6. CDR3 length: 14 residues. The CDR3 sequence: CALWEVKGYYKKLF. The DNA of the CDR3 is TGTGCCTTGTGGGAGGTGAAAGGGTATTATAAGAAACTCTTT.

The chain links TRGV3 to TRGJ1 or TRGJ2. Assignment of the J gene here rests on matching the DNA to germline, because TCRdb gives none. This CDR3 comprises 11 residues. Germline V CDR1 and CDR2: VTNTFY, YDVSTARD (reference sequence). J gave up 9 bases and V 1 base, and 3 bases lay outside the gene matches. This chain's CDR3 is CATWDSFKKLF. In DNA, the CDR3 is TGTGCCACCTGGGACAGTTTTAAGAAACTCTTT.

About this clone itself: The same CDR3 arises from other DNA sequences in this sample as well. J is TRGJP and V is TRGV9. Here the J gene came from matching the DNA to germline, since TCRdb omits it. This CDR3 has 17 residues. V gave up 1 base and J gave up 4 bases; unmatched junction bases: 4. CDR1 GITISATS and CDR2 ISYDGTV come from the germline V gene (reference sequence). CDR3 sequence (DNA): TGTGCCTTGTGGGAGGTAGTTCAAGAGTTGGGCAAAAAAATCAAGGTATTT. Amino acid sequence: CALWEVVQELGKKIKVF.

Concerning this clone: Compared with germline, one end of the junction differs, possibly owing to a read error. The genes are TRGV9 and TRGJP. No J segment appears in TCRdb, so it was assigned here by matching the sequence to germline. The CDR3 length is 17 residues. CDR1 is GITISATS, CDR2 ISYDGTV, per germline (reference sequence). The CDR3: CAFWEVLKELGKKIKVF. Written as DNA, the CDR3 is TGTGCCTTCTGGGAGGTGCTGAAAGAGTTGGGCAAAAAAATCAAGGTATTT.

The V call is TRGV9, the J call TRGJP. CDR3 length equals 15 residues. The J segment lost 8 bases and the V segment lost 4 bases, leaving 5 bases of the junction unmatched. Germline V gene data show CDR1 as GITISATS and CDR2 as ISYDGTV (reference sequence). The DNA for the CDR3 is TGTGCCTTGTGGGATTTAAAGTTGGGCAAAAAAATCAAGGTATTT. Amino acids: CALWDLKLGKKIKVF.

This clone has a handful of counts. This chain links TRGV9 with TRGJP. V lost 2 bases, J lost 4 bases, and 8 bases stayed unmatched. This CDR3 spans 18 amino acids. In germline, CDR1 is GITISATS, CDR2 ISYDGTV (reference sequence). The CDR3 bases are TGTGCCTTGTGGGAGGAATCATTACAAGAGTTGGGCAAAAAAATCAAGGTATTT. Protein: CALWEESLQELGKKIKVF.

The V gene call reads TRGV9; no J gene was called. Germline V CDR1 and CDR2: GITISATS, ISYDGTV (reference sequence). This CDR3 has 13 residues. CDR3 sequence: CALWEVNYYKKLF. In nucleotides, the CDR3 is TGTGCCTTGTGGGAGGTGAATTATTATAAGAAACTATTT.

The V gene is TRGV8, the J gene TRGJP2. No J gene is reported in TCRdb; it was inferred here by comparing the DNA with germline. The germline V gene has CDR1 VENAVY and CDR2 YDSYNSRV. Trimming took 0 bases from V and 3 from J; bases not matched to a gene: 1. The CDR3 runs 14 residues. The CDR3 loop is CATWDRGSDWIKTF. As DNA, the CDR3 is TGTGCCACCTGGGATAGGGGTAGTGATTGGATCAAGACGTTT.

Comments on this clone: Other DNA variants within this sample encode the same CDR3. The chain couples TRGV9 to TRGJP. The J gene comes from matching the DNA to germline here; TCRdb lacks it. The CDR3 runs 17 residues. J lost 2 bases, V lost 0 bases, and 1 base had no gene match. CDR1 and CDR2 from the germline V gene are GITISATS and ISYDGTV (reference sequence). The CDR3 nucleotides read TGTGCCTTGTGGGAGGTGAGGCAAGAGTTGGGCAAAAAAATCAAGGTATTT. Protein sequence: CALWEVRQELGKKIKVF.

CDR3 sequence reads: CALWEENQELGKKIKVF. CDR3 nucleotides: TGTGCCTTGTGGGAGGAAAATCAAGAGTTGGGCAAAAAAATCAAGGTATTT. V is TRGV9 and J is TRGJP. TCRdb lists no J gene, so it was determined here by aligning the DNA to germline. The CDR3 loop spans 17 amino acids. V shed 2 bases, J shed 4 bases, and the junction held 5 bases outside the gene matches. Germline CDR1 is GITISATS and CDR2 is ISYDGTV (reference sequence).

This clone is categorized as large. Other DNA sequences in the same sample also yield this CDR3. The chain combines TRGV9 with TRGJP. Germline assignment: CDR1 GITISATS and CDR2 ISYDGTV (reference sequence). This CDR3 has 16 residues. V trimming: 0 bases; J trimming: 7 bases; junction bases outside the gene matches: 3. The CDR3 is CALWEVRELGKKIKVF. The CDR3 nucleotides are TGTGCCTTGTGGGAGGTGAGGGAGTTGGGCAAAAAAATCAAGGTATTT.

The CDR3 loop is CALWEVQGTQELGKKIKVF. The CDR3 nucleotides read TGTGCCTTGTGGGAGGTGCAGGGGACGCAAGAGTTGGGCAAAAAAATCAAGGTATTT. The chain joins TRGV9 to TRGJP. As TCRdb names no J gene, one was assigned here on the basis of a DNA match to germline. V was clipped by 0 bases and J by 3 bases; unmatched bases: 8. Germline V gives CDR1 GITISATS, CDR2 ISYDGTV (reference sequence). The CDR3 runs 19 residues.

Relative to its sample, this clone is hyperexpanded. Being one base from a much bigger clone, this may be a read error. This same CDR3 is encoded by further DNA sequences in the sample. V and J are TRGV9 and TRGJP. The CDR3 loop spans 16 amino acids. Germline CDR1 GITISATS, CDR2 ISYDGTV (reference sequence). V lost 0 bases to trimming and J lost 7 bases; unmatched junction nucleotides: 3. DNA for the CDR3: TGTGCCTTGTGGGAGGTGCAGGAGTTGGGCAAAAAAATCAAGGTATTT. It is translated as CALWEVQELGKKIKVF.

V and J are TRGV9 and TRGJP. The J gene was missing in TCRdb and was found by matching the end of the DNA to germline. Trimming removed 4 bases from V and 6 bases from J; junction bases left unmatched: 9. This CDR3 has 17 residues. Germline-derived CDR1 and CDR2 are GITISATS and ISYDGTV (reference sequence). CDR3 coding DNA: TGTGCCTTGTGGGACCATCCGAGAGAGTTGGGCAAAAAAATCAAGGTATTT. The encoded protein is CALWDHPRELGKKIKVF.

The rearrangement uses TRGV9 and TRGJP1. This CDR3 comprises 14 residues. V shed 3 bases and J 0 bases; nucleotides not matched to a gene: 1. Germline lookup yields CDR1 GITISATS and CDR2 ISYDGTV (reference sequence). CDR3 loop: CALWEYTTGWFKIF. In DNA form, the CDR3 reads TGTGCCTTGTGGGAGTATACCACTGGTTGGTTCAAGATATTT.

The chain couples TRGV2 to TRGJP1. TCRdb does not report a J gene; here it was assigned by matching the DNA to germline references. The CDR3 is 16 amino acids. Germline V gene data show CDR1 as EGSNGY and CDR2 as YDSYNSKV. Unmatched junction bases numbered 7, after V lost 3 bases and J lost 0 bases. The CDR3, as DNA: TGTGCCACCTGGGACTCGGCGGATACCACTGGTTGGTTCAAGATATTT. Its protein is CATWDSADTTGWFKIF.

A word on this clone: Other DNA sequences in this sample translate to the same CDR3. The rearrangement uses TRGV9 and TRGJP. Germline matching of the DNA provided the J gene here, since TCRdb leaves it blank. The CDR3 spans 17 residues. The V gene's germline CDR1 is GITISATS and CDR2 ISYDGTV (reference sequence). Germline trimming cut 0 bases from V and 4 bases from J; bases unmatched to any gene: 3. DNA for the CDR3: TGTGCCTTGTGGGAGGTGCTACAAGAGTTGGGCAAAAAAATCAAGGTATTT. Translated: CALWEVLQELGKKIKVF.

The chain joins TRGV9 to TRGJP. TCRdb gives no J gene; it was assigned here by matching the DNA to germline. V dropped 0 bases and J dropped 4; count of bases not matched to a gene: 6. The germline V gene has CDR1 GITISATS and CDR2 ISYDGTV (reference sequence). The CDR3 totals 18 residues. The CDR3 nucleotides read TGTGCCTTGTGGGAGGTGCTGGAACAAGAGTTGGGCAAAAAAATCAAGGTATTT. Its protein is CALWEVLEQELGKKIKVF.

This rearrangement joins TRGV8 to TRGJ1 or TRGJ2. The CDR3 length is 10 residues. J gave up 3 bases and V 12 bases, and 5 bases lay outside the gene matches. In germline, CDR1 is VENAVY, CDR2 YDSYNSRV. CDR3 in amino acids: CAPRYYKKLF. The DNA for the CDR3 is TGTGCCCCCCGTTATTATAAGAAACTCTTT.

Comments on this clone: Germline is not matched at one junction end, which may reflect a read error. Within the sample, other DNA sequences also encode this same CDR3. As DNA, the CDR3 is TGTGCCCTGTGGGAGGTGCATTATTATAAGAAACTCTTT. Protein product: CALWEVHYYKKLF. V and J are TRGV9 and TRGJ1 or TRGJ2. Here the J gene was assigned by germline matching of the DNA, as TCRdb has none. The CDR3 loop spans 13 amino acids. CDR1 and CDR2 (germline): GITISATS, ISYDGTV (reference sequence).

This clone was seen only a few times. This chain uses TRGV9 with TRGJ1 or TRGJ2. TCRdb offers no J gene call, so here the DNA was matched to germline to obtain one. V shed 3 bases, J shed 8 bases, and the junction held 4 bases outside the gene matches. This CDR3 comprises 11 residues. Germline values: CDR1 GITISATS, CDR2 ISYDGTV (reference sequence). This chain's CDR3 is CALWETHKKLF. The CDR3 nucleotides are TGTGCCTTGTGGGAGACTCATAAGAAACTCTTT.

The chain uses TRGV3 and TRGJ1 or TRGJ2. TCRdb does not report a J gene; here it was assigned by matching the DNA to germline references. CDR3 length equals 11 residues. Looked up from germline, CDR1 is VTNTFY and CDR2 is YDVSTARD (reference sequence). Trimming took 5 bases from V and 11 from J; bases not matched to a gene: 9. The CDR3 DNA sequence: TGTGCCACCTGGGGCACGTGTGAGAAACTCTTT. It specifies CATWGTCEKLF.

A word on this clone: The sample has other DNA sequences that encode this CDR3 too. The chain uses TRGV9 and TRGJP. Since TCRdb gives no J gene, matching the DNA to germline was used here to assign it. The V and J ends lost 0 bases and 3 bases, in that order; junction bases with no gene match: 2. Germline lookup yields CDR1 GITISATS and CDR2 ISYDGTV (reference sequence). The CDR3 length is 17 residues. The CDR3 region has the DNA TGTGCCTTGTGGGAGGTGGTGCAAGAGTTGGGCAAAAAAATCAAGGTATTT. This gives the protein CALWEVVQELGKKIKVF.